What follows are 23 T cell receptor beta chains derived from one specimen sequenced in a study of blood T cell repertoires in COVID-19 (dated by TCRdb to 2020 to 2021). Library preparation used the immunoSEQ multiplex PCR assay. Imported from immuneACCESS, the table was reduced by TCRdb to in-frame sequences with V and J called. These copies leave out some clones; in studies compared against another copy, an unresolved V gene accounts for under half, and the cause of the remainder is not known. The sample has approximately 180,000 clones on record, 81% of them singletons. The ten largest clones capture 9% to 15% of the sample. Sequenced material: peripheral blood. All receptors come from a woman at least 80 years old with COVID-19, enrolled during active disease.

The chain employs TRBV19 and TRBJ1-1; TRBD1 matches at 7 bases. The CDR3 contains 15 residues. Germline V gives CDR1 LNHDA, CDR2 SQIVND (reference sequence). Trimming at V came to 3 bases and at J to 2 bases, leaving 6 bases not matched to a gene. The CDR3 loop is CASSIVGTVNTEAFF. CDR3 DNA sequence: TGTGCCAGTAGTATCGTTGGGACAGTCAACACTGAAGCTTTCTTT.

This chain uses TRBV27 with TRBJ2-7, with 7 positions matching TRBD1. The CDR3 has 16 amino acids. Per the germline V gene, CDR1 is MNHEY and CDR2 is SMNVEV (reference sequence). Unmatched junction bases numbered 11, after V lost 5 bases and J lost 1 base. CDR3 region: CASSNPGTATSYEQYF. CDR3 nucleotides: TGTGCCAGCAGTAACCCCGGGACAGCTACTTCCTACGAGCAGTACTTC.

The chain uses TRBV19 and TRBJ2-4; D remains ambiguous. The V end lost 3 bases, the J end lost 9 bases, and 18 bases lay between the germline ends. The germline gives CDR1 LNHDA, CDR2 SQIVND (reference sequence). CDR3 size: 15 residues. In DNA form, the CDR3 reads TGTGCCAGTAGTATGAAACGGGTCGGTAATAGCATTCAGTACTTC. As protein: CASSMKRVGNSIQYF.

The genes are TRBV15 and TRBJ1-1; D unresolved. V was clipped by 3 bases and J by 3 bases, with 17 bases between them. This CDR3 is 16 amino acids long. Germline CDR1 LNHNV, CDR2 YYDKDF (reference sequence). This CDR3 is CATSRWELARDTEAFF. The DNA for the CDR3 is TGTGCCACCAGCAGGTGGGAACTTGCGAGGGACACTGAAGCTTTCTTT.

The chain has TRBV27 and TRBJ2-1, with D possibly being TRBD2 (6 bases). Germline V lookup: CDR1 MNHEY, CDR2 SMNVEV (reference sequence). The germline V and J ends were trimmed by 5 bases and 0 bases, with 11 bases remaining between them. This CDR3 has 15 residues. CDR3 sequence (DNA): TGTGCCAGCAGTCGCGGGGCCAGCTCCTACAATGAGCAGTTCTTC. Its translation: CASSRGASSYNEQFF.

The chain links TRBV3-1 (or the pseudogene TRBV3-2) to TRBJ2-7; tentative D call: TRBD1 (5 bases). This CDR3 region has 14 residues. Germline CDR1 is LGHDT and CDR2 is YNNKEL (reference sequence). Trimming stripped 3 bases from V and 7 bases from J, with 16 bases between. CDR3 DNA: TGTGCCAGCAGCCATCCAGACAGCCTGGGGGAGCAGTACTTC. Translated, it gives CASSHPDSLGEQYF.

The chain is built from TRBV12-3 or TRBV12-4 and TRBJ1-2; 7 bases align to TRBD1. The CDR3 sequence is 13 residues long. V trimming: 5 bases; J trimming: 3 bases; junction bases outside the gene matches: 3. CDR3 nucleotides: TGTGCCAGCAGTAAACAGGGGCACTATGGCTACACCTTC. Protein sequence: CASSKQGHYGYTF.

The genes are TRBV21-1 and TRBJ2-7; TRBD1 is the table's D call and was not checked against the DNA. TRBV21-1 is a pseudogene. CDR3 length: 17 amino acids. This chain's CDR3 is CASSKLRGQGARPEQYF. The CDR3 DNA reads TGTGCCAGCAGCAAATTAAGGGGCCAGGGGGCGCGACCGGAGCAGTACTTC.

The chain carries TRBV2 and TRBJ1-4; no clear D. Germline V CDR1 and CDR2: SNHLY, FYNNEI. V was trimmed by 6 bases and J by 7 bases, leaving 9 bases between them. This CDR3 region has 12 residues. CDR3 loop: CASSRGPEKLFF. For the CDR3, the DNA is TGTGCCAGCAGCCGAGGCCCTGAAAAACTGTTTTTT. Full variable domain (outside the CDR3, taken from reference TRBV2 and TRBJ1-4): EPEVTQTPSHQVTQMGQEVILRCVPISNHLYFYWYRQILGQKVEFLVSFYNNEISEKSEIFDDQFSVERPDGSNFTLKIRSTKLEDSAMYFCASSRGPEKLFFGSGTQLSVL.

Comment on this clone: This specimen includes other DNA sequences encoding the same CDR3. The V gene is TRBV9, the J gene TRBJ2-2; TRBD1 matches 8 bases. Germline V gene lookup returns CDR1 SGDLS and CDR2 YYNGEE. There are 15 residues in the CDR3. V shed 3 bases, J shed 5 bases, and the junction held 6 bases outside the gene matches. The CDR3 loop is CASSARDRRTGELFF. The CDR3 DNA reads TGTGCCAGCAGCGCCCGGGACAGGAGGACCGGGGAGCTGTTTTTT. Full variable domain (outside the CDR3, taken from reference TRBV9 and TRBJ2-2): DSGVTQTPKHLITATGQRVTLRCSPRSGDLSVYWYQQSLDQGLQFLIQYYNGEERAKGNILERFSAQQFPDLHSELNLSSLELGDSALYFCASSARDRRTGELFFGEGSRLTVL.

The chain combines TRBV7-2 with TRBJ2-7, with D unclear. Per germline, CDR1 SGHTA and CDR2 FQGNSA. This CDR3 has 13 amino acids. V was pared by 4 bases and J by 2 bases, with 9 bases between. Here the CDR3 reads CASSSDTTYEQYF. CDR3 bases: TGTGCCAGCAGCTCCGACACGACCTACGAGCAGTACTTC.

The chain couples TRBV19 to TRBJ2-5; the match to TRBD1 covers 11 bases. V lost 10 bases, J lost 5 bases, and 15 bases stayed unmatched. The V gene's germline CDR1 is LNHDA and CDR2 SQIVND (reference sequence). This CDR3 has 16 residues. CDR3 sequence (DNA): TGTGCCACCGCGACCCCGCGGACAGGGGGCGGCGAGACCCAGTACTTC. Residues: CATATPRTGGGETQYF.

V is TRBV19 and J is TRBJ2-1, with D perhaps matching TRBD1 (5 bases). Germline values: CDR1 LNHDA, CDR2 SQIVND (reference sequence). The CDR3 contains 13 residues. Deletions cut 6 bases from V and 9 bases from J, with 15 bases between. In DNA, the CDR3 is TGTGCCAGTAGCGGCAGGGTAGTAAGTGAGCAGTTCTTC. This codes for CASSGRVVSEQFF.

The chain joins TRBV18 to TRBJ2-2; D is unresolved. The V end lost 6 bases, the J end lost 5 bases, and 7 bases lay between the germline ends. CDR3 length: 12 residues. Looked up from germline, CDR1 is KGHSH and CDR2 is LQKENI. The CDR3 protein is CASSHRTGELFF. As DNA, the CDR3 is TGTGCCAGCTCCCACCGGACCGGGGAGCTGTTTTTT. The full variable domain, with the rest looked up from reference TRBV18 and TRBJ2-2, is NAGVMQNPRHLVRRRGQEARLRCSPMKGHSHVYWYRQLPEEGLKFMVYLQKENIIDESGMPKERFSAEFPKEGPSILRIQQVVRGDSAAYFCASSHRTGELFFGEGSRLTVL.

The V and J genes are TRBV7-8 and TRBJ1-4; no definite D call. The germline V gene has CDR1 SGHVS and CDR2 FQNEAQ. With 10 bases removed from V and 6 bases from J, the gap between germline ends came to 15 bases. The CDR3 spans 13 residues. The CDR3 here is CAKVAEFYEKLFF. DNA for the CDR3: TGTGCCAAAGTAGCAGAGTTTTATGAAAAACTGTTTTTT.

J is TRBJ2-2 and V is TRBV6-4, with a possible D match to TRBD1 (5 bases). This CDR3 has 14 amino acids. With 0 bases removed from V and 9 bases from J, the gap between germline ends came to 11 bases. Looked up from germline, CDR1 is MRHNA and CDR2 is SNTAGT. CDR3 residues: CASSDSKGIRELFF. DNA for the CDR3: TGTGCCAGCAGTGACTCGAAGGGGATAAGGGAGCTGTTTTTT.

The chain employs TRBV4-3 and TRBJ2-3; 11 bases line up with TRBD2. This CDR3 has 15 residues. Per germline, CDR1 LGHNA and CDR2 YSLEER. V shed 2 bases, J shed 4 bases, and the junction held 2 bases outside the gene matches. CDR3 sequence (DNA): TGCGCCAGCAGCCAACAACTAGCGGGGGCAGATACGCAGTATTTT. Translated, it gives CASSQQLAGADTQYF.

This chain uses TRBV3-1 (or the pseudogene TRBV3-2) with TRBJ2-6; D is perhaps TRBD1 (6 bases). Germline CDR1 LGHDT, CDR2 YNNKEL (reference sequence). This CDR3 has 16 residues. V was shortened by 2 bases and J by 1 base, with 9 bases between the two germline ends. CDR3 protein: CASSQRTGSGANVLTF. CDR3 DNA: TGTGCCAGCAGCCAACGAACAGGGTCTGGGGCCAACGTCCTGACTTTC.

This clone was seen just once. V and J are TRBV5-4 and TRBJ2-5; 7 bases fit TRBD2. This CDR3 contains 14 residues. Germline values: CDR1 SGHNT, CDR2 YYREEE (reference sequence). V lost 1 base, J lost 7 bases, and 7 bases stayed unmatched. The CDR3 sequence is CASSLREGRGTQYF. DNA for the CDR3: TGTGCCAGCAGCTTGAGGGAGGGCCGGGGGACCCAGTACTTC. The entire variable domain, with the rest obtained from reference TRBV5-4 and TRBJ2-5, is as follows: ETGVTQSPTHLIKTRGQQVTLRCSSQSGHNTVSWYQQALGQGPQFIFQYYREEENGRGNFPPRFSGLQFPNYSSELNVNALELDDSALYLCASSLREGRGTQYFGPGTRLLVL.

Comment on this clone: Sequence at one end of the junction differs from germline and may be a read error. The chain combines TRBV18 with TRBJ2-7; TRBD2 matches 8 bases. The CDR3 runs 15 residues. Germline V gene data show CDR1 as KGHSH and CDR2 as LQKENI. In DNA, the CDR3 is TGTGCCAGCTCACCGATGGGGACTAGTTCCTCCGAGCAGTACTTC. This sequence encodes CASSPMGTSSSEQYF.

V usage is TRBV5-5 and J usage is TRBJ2-1, with D possibly being TRBD2 (5 bases). Between the trimmed V and J ends, which lost 1 base and 6 bases, there was a span of 23 bases. Germline-derived CDR1 and CDR2 are SGHKS and YYEKEE (reference sequence). The CDR3 is 18 amino acids. The CDR3 loop is CASSLRLTFGLESNEQFF. CDR3 nucleotides: TGTGCCAGCAGCTTGCGCCTGACTTTTGGACTTGAGAGCAATGAGCAGTTCTTC.

This chain links TRBV2 with TRBJ2-1, with D possibly TRBD1 on 5 matching bases. V was trimmed by 5 bases and J by 3 bases, leaving 11 bases between them. Germline loops: CDR1 SNHLY, CDR2 FYNNEI. The CDR3 consists of 14 residues. CDR3 amino acids: CASSPRQSYNEQFF. DNA for the CDR3: TGTGCCAGCAGTCCAAGACAGAGCTACAATGAGCAGTTCTTC.

This clone was picked up a small number of times. The chain uses TRBV5-5 and TRBJ1-4; D is uncertain. Germline V lookup: CDR1 SGHKS, CDR2 YYEKEE (reference sequence). The CDR3 consists of 15 residues. V lost 3 bases, J lost 3 bases, and 12 bases lay in between. CDR3 amino acids: CASSWRTDSNEKLFF. DNA for the CDR3: TGTGCCAGCAGCTGGCGGACGGACTCTAATGAAAAACTGTTTTTT.